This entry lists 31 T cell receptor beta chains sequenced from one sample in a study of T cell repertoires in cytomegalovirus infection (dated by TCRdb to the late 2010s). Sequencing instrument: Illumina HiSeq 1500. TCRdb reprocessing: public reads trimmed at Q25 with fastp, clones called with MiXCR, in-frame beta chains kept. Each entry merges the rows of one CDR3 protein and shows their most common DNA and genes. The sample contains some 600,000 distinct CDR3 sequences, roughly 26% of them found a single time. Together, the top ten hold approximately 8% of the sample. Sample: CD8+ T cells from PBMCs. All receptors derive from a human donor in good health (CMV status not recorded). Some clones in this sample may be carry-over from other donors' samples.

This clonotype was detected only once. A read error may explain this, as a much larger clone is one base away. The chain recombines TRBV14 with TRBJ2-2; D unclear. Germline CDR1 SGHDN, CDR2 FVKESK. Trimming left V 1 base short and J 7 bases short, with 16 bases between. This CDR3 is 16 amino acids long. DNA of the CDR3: TGTGCCAGCAGCCAAGTGCCCGCGCGGTACATCGGGGAGCTGTTTTTT. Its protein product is CASSQVPARYIGELFF.

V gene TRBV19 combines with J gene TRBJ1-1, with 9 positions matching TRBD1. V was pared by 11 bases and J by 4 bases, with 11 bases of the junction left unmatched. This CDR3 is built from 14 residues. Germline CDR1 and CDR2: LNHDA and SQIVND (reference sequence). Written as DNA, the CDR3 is TGTGCCGTAAGCATGGGGACAGGGCTCACTGAAGCTTTCTTT. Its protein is CAVSMGTGLTEAFF.

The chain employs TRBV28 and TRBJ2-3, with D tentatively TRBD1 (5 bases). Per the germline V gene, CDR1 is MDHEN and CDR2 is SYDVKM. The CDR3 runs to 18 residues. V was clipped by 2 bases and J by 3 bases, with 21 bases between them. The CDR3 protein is CASSLTGTISFGTDTQYF. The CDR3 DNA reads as TGTGCCAGCAGTTTAACAGGCACAATATCCTTTGGGACAGATACGCAGTATTTT.

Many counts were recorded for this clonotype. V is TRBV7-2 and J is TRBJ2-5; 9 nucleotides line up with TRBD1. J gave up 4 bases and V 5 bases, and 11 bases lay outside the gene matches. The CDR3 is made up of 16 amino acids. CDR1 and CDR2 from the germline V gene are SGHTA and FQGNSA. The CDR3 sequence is CASSKERTGVGETQYF. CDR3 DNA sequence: TGTGCCAGCAGCAAGGAGAGGACAGGGGTGGGAGAGACCCAGTACTTC.

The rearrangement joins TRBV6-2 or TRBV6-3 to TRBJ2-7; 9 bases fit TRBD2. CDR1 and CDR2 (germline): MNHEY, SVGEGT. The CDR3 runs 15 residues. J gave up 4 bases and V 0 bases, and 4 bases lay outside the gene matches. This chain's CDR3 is CASSYSREGGYEQYV. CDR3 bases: TGTGCCAGCAGTTACTCGCGGGAGGGAGGATACGAGCAGTACGTC.

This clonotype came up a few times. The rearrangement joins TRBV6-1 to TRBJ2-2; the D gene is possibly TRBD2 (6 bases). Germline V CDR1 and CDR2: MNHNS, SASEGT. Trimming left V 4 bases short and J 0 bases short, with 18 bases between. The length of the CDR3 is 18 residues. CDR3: CASSGTGTGGTNTGELFF. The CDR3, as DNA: TGTGCCAGCAGTGGGACCGGGACCGGCGGGACGAACACCGGGGAGCTGTTTTTT.

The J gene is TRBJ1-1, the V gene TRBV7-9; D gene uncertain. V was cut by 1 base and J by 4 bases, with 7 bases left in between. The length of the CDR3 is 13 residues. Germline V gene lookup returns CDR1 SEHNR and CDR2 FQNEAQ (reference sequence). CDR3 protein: CASSLGAATEAFF. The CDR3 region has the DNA TGTGCCAGCAGCTTAGGTGCTGCCACTGAAGCTTTCTTT.

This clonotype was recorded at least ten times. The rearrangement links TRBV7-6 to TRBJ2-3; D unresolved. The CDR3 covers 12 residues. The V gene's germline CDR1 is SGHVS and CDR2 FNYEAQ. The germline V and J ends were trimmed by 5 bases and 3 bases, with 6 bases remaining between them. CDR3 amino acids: CASSQITDTQYF. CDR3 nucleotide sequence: TGTGCCAGCAGCCAAATTACAGATACGCAGTATTTT.

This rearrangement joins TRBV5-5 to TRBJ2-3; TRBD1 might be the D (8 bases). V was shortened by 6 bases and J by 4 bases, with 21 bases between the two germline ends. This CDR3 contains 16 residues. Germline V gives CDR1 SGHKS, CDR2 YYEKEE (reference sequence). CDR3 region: CASTRGTGGGPDTQYF. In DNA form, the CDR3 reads TGTGCCAGCACCCGCGGCACAGGGGGGGGTCCAGATACGCAGTATTTT.

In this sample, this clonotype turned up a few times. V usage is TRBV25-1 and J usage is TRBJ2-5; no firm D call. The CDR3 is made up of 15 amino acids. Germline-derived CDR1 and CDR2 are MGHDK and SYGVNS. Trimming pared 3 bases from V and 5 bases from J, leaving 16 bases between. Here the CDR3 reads CASSDAVDPWETQYF. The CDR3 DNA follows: TGTGCCAGCAGTGATGCGGTTGACCCCTGGGAGACCCAGTACTTC.

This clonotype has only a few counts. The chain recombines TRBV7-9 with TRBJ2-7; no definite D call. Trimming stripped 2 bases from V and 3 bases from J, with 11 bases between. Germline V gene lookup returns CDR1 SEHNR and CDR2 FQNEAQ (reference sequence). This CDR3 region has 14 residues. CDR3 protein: CASSLSYGDYEQYV. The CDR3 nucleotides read TGTGCCAGCAGCTTATCTTATGGGGACTACGAGCAGTACGTC.

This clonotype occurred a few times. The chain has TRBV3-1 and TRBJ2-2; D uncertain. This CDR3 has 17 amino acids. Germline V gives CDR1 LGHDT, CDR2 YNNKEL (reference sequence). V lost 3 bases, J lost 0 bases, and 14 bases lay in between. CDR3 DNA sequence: TGTGCCAGCAGCCATCCCCAGACTGCTTCGAACACCGGGGAGCTGTTTTTT. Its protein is CASSHPQTASNTGELFF.

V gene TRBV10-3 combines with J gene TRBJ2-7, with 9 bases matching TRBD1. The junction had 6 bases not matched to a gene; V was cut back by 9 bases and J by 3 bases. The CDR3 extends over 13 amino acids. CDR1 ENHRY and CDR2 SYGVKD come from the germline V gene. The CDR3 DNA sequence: TGTGCCATTTGGGGACAGGGAGACTACGAGCAGTACGTC. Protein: CAIWGQGDYEQYV.

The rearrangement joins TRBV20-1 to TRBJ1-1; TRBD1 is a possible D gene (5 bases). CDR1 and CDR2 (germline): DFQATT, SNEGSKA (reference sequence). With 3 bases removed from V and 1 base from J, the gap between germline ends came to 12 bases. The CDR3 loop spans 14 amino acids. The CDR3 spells CSARSWDGNTEAFF. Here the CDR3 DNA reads TGCAGTGCTAGGTCTTGGGACGGGAACACTGAAGCTTTCTTT.

CDR3: CSAPGNEGGNEQYV. CDR3 DNA: TGCAGTGCCCCGGGGAACGAGGGGGGGAACGAGCAGTACGTC. J is TRBJ2-7 and V is TRBV20-1; perhaps TRBD2 as D (7 bases). Germline loops: CDR1 DFQATT, CDR2 SNEGSKA (reference sequence). The CDR3 loop spans 14 amino acids. V lost 6 bases to trimming and J lost 5 bases, with 20 bases between them.

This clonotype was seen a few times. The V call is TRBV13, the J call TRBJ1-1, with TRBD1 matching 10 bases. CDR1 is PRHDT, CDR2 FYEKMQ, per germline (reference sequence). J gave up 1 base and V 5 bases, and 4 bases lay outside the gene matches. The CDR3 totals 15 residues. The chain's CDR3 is CASSGQGVKNTEAFF. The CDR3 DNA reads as TGTGCCAGCAGCGGACAGGGGGTTAAGAACACTGAAGCTTTCTTT.

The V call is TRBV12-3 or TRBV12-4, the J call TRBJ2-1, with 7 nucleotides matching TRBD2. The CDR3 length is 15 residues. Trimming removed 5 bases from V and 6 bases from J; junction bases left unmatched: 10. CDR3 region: CASSLTETSSNEQFF. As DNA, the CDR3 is TGTGCCAGCAGTCTAACGGAGACTAGCAGCAATGAGCAGTTCTTC.

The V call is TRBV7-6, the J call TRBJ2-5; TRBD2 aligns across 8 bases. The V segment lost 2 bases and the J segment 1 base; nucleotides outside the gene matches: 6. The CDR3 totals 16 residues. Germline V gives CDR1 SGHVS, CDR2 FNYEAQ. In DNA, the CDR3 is TGTGCCAGCAGCTTACGTGCTAGCGGGCTCCAAGAGACCCAGTACTTC. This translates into CASSLRASGLQETQYF.

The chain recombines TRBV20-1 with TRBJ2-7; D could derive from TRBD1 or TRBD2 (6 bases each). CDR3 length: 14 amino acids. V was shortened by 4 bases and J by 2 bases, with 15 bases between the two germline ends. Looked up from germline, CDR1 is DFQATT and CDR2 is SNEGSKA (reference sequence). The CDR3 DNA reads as TGCAGTGCTACGGAGGGACATCACACCTACGAGCAGTACGTC. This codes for CSATEGHHTYEQYV.

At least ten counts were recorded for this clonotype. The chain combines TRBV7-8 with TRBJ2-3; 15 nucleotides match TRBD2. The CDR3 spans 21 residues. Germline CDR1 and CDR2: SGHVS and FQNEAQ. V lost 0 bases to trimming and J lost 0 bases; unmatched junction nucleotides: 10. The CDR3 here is CASSLAPGLAGGGTSTDTQYF. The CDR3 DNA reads TGTGCCAGCAGCTTAGCACCGGGACTAGCGGGGGGAGGAACAAGCACAGATACGCAGTATTTT.

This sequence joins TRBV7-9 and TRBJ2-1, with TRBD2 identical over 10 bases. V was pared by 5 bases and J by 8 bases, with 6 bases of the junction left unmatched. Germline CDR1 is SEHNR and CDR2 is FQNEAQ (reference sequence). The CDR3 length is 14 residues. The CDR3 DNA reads TGTGCCAGCAGCCAGCGGGGGGGCATTGATGAGCAGTTCTTC. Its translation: CASSQRGGIDEQFF.

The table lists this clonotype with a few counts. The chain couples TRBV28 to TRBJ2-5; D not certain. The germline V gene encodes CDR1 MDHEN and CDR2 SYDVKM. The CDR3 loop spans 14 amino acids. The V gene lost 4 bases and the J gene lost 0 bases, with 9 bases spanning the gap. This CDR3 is CASSSSRYQETQYF. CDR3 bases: TGTGCCAGCAGTTCCTCCCGGTACCAAGAGACCCAGTACTTC.

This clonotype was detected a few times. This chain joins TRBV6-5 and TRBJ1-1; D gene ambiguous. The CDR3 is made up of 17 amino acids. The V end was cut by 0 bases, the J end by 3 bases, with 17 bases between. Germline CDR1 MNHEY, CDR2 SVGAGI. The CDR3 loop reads CASSYSSWRVTDTEAFF. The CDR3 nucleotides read TGTGCCAGCAGTTACTCCTCTTGGCGGGTTACGGACACTGAAGCTTTCTTT.

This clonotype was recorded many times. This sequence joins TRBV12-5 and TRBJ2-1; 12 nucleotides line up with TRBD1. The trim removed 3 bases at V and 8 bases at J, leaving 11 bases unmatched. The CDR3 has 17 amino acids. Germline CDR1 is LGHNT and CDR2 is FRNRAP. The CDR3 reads CASGFSTPGQGADEQFF. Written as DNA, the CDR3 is TGTGCTAGTGGTTTTTCGACGCCGGGACAGGGGGCAGATGAGCAGTTCTTC.

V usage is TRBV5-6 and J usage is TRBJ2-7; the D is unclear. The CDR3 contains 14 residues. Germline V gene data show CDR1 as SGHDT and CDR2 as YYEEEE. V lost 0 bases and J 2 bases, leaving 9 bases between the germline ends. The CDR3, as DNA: TGTGCCAGCAGCTTGGCCGGCAGTACCTACGAGCAGTACGTC. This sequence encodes CASSLAGSTYEQYV.

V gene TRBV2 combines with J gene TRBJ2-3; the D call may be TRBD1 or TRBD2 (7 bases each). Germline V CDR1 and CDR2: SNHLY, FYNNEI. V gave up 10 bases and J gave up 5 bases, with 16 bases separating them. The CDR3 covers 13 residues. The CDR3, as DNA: TGTGCCACCCCAGGGGGGGGAGGAGATACGCAGTATTTT. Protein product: CATPGGGGDTQYF.

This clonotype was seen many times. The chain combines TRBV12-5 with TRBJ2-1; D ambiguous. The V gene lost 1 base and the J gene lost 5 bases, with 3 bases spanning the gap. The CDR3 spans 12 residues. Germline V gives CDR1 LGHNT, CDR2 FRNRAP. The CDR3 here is CASGLGHNEQFF. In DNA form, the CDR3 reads TGTGCTAGTGGTTTGGGACACAATGAGCAGTTCTTC.

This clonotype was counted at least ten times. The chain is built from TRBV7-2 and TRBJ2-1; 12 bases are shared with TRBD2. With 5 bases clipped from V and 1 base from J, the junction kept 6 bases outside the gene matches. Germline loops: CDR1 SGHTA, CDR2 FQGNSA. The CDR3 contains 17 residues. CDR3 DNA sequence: TGTGCCAGCAGCCGCCGGACTAGCGGGGTGTCCTACAATGAGCAGTTCTTC. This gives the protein CASSRRTSGVSYNEQFF.

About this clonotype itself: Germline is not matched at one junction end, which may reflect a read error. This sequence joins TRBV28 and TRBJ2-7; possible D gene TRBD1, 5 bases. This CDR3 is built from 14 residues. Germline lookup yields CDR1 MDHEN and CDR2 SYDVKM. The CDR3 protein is CVSNEQGEGYEQYF. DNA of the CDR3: TGTGTCAGCAATGAGCAGGGCGAAGGGTACGAGCAGTACTTC. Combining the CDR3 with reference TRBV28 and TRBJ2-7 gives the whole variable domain DVKVTQSSRYLVKRTGEKVFLECVQDMDHENMFWYRQDPGLGLRLIYFSYDVKMKEKGDIPEGYSVSREKKERFSLILESASTNQTSMYLCVSNEQGEGYEQYFGPGTRLTVT.

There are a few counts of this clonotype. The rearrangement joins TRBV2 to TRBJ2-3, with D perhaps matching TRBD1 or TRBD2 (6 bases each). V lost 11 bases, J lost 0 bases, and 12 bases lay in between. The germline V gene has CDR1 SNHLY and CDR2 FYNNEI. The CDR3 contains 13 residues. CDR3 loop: CAQEGGSTDTQYF. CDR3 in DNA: TGTGCCCAAGAGGGGGGTAGCACAGATACGCAGTATTTT.

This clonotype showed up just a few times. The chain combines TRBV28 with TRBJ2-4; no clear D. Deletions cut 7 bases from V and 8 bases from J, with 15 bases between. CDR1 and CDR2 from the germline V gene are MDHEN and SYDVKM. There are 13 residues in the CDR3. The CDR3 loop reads CASIGHGVDIQYF. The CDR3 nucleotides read TGTGCCAGCATCGGTCACGGTGTAGACATTCAGTACTTC.